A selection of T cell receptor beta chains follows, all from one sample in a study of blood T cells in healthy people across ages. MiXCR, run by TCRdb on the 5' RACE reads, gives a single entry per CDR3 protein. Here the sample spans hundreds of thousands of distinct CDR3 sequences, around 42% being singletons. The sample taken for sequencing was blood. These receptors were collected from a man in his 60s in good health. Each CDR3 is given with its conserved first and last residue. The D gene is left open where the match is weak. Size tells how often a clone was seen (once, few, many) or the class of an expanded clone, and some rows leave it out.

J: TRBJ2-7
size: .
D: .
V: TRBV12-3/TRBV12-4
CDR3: CASSLDRGGGVSYEQYF
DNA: TGTGCCAGCAGTTTAGACAGAGGCGGGGGCGTTTCCTACGAGCAGTACTTC

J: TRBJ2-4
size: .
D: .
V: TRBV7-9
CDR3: CASSLDWDIQYF
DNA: TGTGCCAGCAGCTTAGACTGGGACATTCAGTACTTC

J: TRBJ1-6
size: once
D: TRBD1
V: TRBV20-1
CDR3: CSARDLTIGGLGSPLHF
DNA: TGCAGTGCTAGAGATCTGACGATAGGGGGCTTAGGTTCACCCCTCCACTTT

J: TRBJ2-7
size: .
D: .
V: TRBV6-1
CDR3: CASSEIARLYVSYEQYF
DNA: TGTGCCAGCAGTGAGATAGCCCGGCTGTACGTATCCTACGAGCAGTACTTC

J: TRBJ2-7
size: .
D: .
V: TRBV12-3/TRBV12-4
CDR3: CASSLGSAGTYEQYF
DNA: TGTGCCAGCAGTTTAGGGTCCGCAGGTACCTACGAGCAGTACTTC

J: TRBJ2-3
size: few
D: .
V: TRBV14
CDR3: CASSLIGPRITDTQYF
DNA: TGTGCCAGCAGCCTTATAGGCCCTCGAATCACAGATACGCAGTATTTT

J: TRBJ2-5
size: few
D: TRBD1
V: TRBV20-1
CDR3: CSAREGQVKETQYF
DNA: TGCAGTGCTAGAGAGGGACAGGTGAAAGAGACCCAGTACTTC

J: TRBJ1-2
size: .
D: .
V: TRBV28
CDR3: CASKGQESGHTF
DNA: TGTGCCAGCAAAGGCCAAGAAAGCGGCCACACCTTC

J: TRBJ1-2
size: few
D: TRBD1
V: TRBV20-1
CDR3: CSARVPGQSFYGYTF
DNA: TGCAGTGCTAGAGTTCCGGGACAGTCTTTCTATGGCTACACCTTC

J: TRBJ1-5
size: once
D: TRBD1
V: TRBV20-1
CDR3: CSARGSQGANSNQPQHF
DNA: TGCAGTGCTAGAGGAAGTCAGGGGGCTAATAGCAATCAGCCCCAGCATTTT

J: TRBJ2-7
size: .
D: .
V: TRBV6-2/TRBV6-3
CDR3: CASSDLVPYEQYF
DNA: TGTGCCAGCAGTGACCTTGTCCCCTACGAGCAGTACTTC

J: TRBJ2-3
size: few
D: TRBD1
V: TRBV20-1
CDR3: CSARDPGQGTDTQYF
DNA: TGCAGTGCTAGAGATCCGGGACAGGGGACAGATACGCAGTATTTT

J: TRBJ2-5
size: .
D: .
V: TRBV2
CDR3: CVSSEMRAETQYF
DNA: TGTGTCAGCAGTGAAATGAGAGCAGAGACCCAGTACTTC

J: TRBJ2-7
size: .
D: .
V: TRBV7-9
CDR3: CASSSWTAYEQYF
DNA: TGTGCCAGCAGCTCTTGGACAGCCTACGAGCAGTACTTC

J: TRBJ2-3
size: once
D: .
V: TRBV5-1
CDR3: CASGGTSSSDTQYF
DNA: TGCGCCAGCGGCGGGACGAGTTCTTCGGATACGCAGTATTTT

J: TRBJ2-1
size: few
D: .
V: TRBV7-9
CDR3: CASSLDEQFF
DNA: TGTGCCAGCAGCTTAGATGAGCAGTTCTTC

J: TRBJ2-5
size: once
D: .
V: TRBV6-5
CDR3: CASSDITETQYF
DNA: TGTGCCAGCAGTGATATAACAGAGACCCAGTACTTC

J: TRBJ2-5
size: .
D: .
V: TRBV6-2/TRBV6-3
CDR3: CASSISETQYF
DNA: TGTGCCAGCAGTATTTCAGAGACCCAGTACTTC

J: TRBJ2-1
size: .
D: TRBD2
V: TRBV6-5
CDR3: CASSSAAGGPGEQFF
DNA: TGTGCCAGCAGTTCTGCAGCGGGGGGGCCGGGTGAGCAGTTCTTC

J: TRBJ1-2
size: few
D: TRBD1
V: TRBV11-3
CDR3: CASSGEDRGQNGYTF
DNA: TGTGCCAGCAGCGGAGAGGACAGGGGGCAGAATGGCTACACCTTC